This entry concerns a single T cell receptor beta chain. What it binds is unknown. CDR1 and CDR2 from the germline V gene are SGHRS and YFSETQ. This CDR3 comprises 14 residues. V gave up 8 bases and J gave up 6 bases, with 18 bases separating them. The rectum was sampled with one to two pinch biopsies at colonoscopy. The diagnostic colonoscopy in ulcerative colitis patients preceded any immunosuppressive treatment. Sequencing used immunoSEQ multiplex PCR; TCRdb keeps in-frame clones, though not all of them. Of 30,000 to 40,000 clones listed, roughly 81% were seen once; the top ten hold about 1.1%. This specimen belongs to a study of pediatric ulcerative colitis. Study results and caveats: A couple of rectal clonotypes were found only in ulcerative colitis patients, all of them.

The sample was gut tissue. This clonotype was sampled from a boy aged 10-17 years with mild ulcerative colitis. The V call is TRBV5-1, the J call TRBJ2-1; D may be TRBD1 (5 bases). The CDR3 sequence: CASLDGQGTNEQFF. The CDR3, as DNA: TGCGCCAGTCTTGATGGGCAGGGTACCAATGAGCAGTTCTTC.